This T cell receptor beta chain was sequenced for a study of cytomegalovirus exposure and HLA in healthy donors. Study at large: Ancestry clustering placed 70% to 85% of roughly 400 genotyped donors in the Caucasian-associated cluster. Study-level findings and limits: In a later analysis, DRB1 alleles had the most associated TCRs; HLA-C alleles the fewest. Other equally common chains were less clonally expanded than HLA-associated TCR beta chains, a later analysis showed. An ancestry cluster, one associated with Asian ancestry, reportedly showed fewer N-insertions than the 666-donor mean in a later analysis.

PCR employed 60 Vbeta and 13 Jbeta primers. The method was immunoSEQ multiplex PCR; TCRdb's version includes in-frame clones alone and lacks a portion of them. This table lists tens of thousands of clones. J gave up 0 bases and V 0 bases, and 1 base lay outside the gene matches. This CDR3 is 16 amino acids long. The germline V gene has CDR1 MNHNS and CDR2 SASEGT. Worth noting for this clone: No antigen is known for it.

The clonotype was recovered from a woman in her forties in good health and CMV-seronegative. Sequenced input: PBMCs. V gene TRBV6-1 combines with J gene TRBJ2-3; TRBD2 matches 9 bases. The CDR3: CASSEATSGSTDTQYF. Written as DNA, the CDR3 is TGTGCCAGCAGTGAAGCCACTAGCGGGAGCACAGATACGCAGTATTTT.